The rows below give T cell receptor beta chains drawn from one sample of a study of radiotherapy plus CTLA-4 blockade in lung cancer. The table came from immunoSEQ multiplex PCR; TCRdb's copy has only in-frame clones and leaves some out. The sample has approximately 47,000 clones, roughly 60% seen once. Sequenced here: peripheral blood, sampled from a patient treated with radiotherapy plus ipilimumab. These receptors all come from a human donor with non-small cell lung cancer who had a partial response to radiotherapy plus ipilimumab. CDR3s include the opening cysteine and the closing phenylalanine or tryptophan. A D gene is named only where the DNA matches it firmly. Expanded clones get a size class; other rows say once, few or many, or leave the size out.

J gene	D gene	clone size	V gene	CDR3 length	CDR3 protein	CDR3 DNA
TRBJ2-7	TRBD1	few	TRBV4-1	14	CASSPGQGYYEQYF	TGCGCCAGCAGCCCGGGACAGGGTTACTACGAGCAGTACTTC
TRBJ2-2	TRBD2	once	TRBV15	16	CATSRDIGAGSGELFF	TGTGCCACCAGCAGAGATATTGGAGCGGGGAGCGGGGAGCTGTTTTTT
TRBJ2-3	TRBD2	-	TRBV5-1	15	CASSLPRGVTDTQYF	TGCGCCAGCAGCCTACCGCGGGGGGTCACAGATACGCAGTATTTT
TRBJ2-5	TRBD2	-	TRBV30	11	CAWTGGETQYF	TGTGCCTGGACGGGGGGAGAGACCCAGTACTTC
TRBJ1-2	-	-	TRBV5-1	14	CASSLANYHYGYTF	TGCGCCAGCAGCTTGGCCAACTACCACTATGGCTACACCTTC
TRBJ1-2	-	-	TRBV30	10	CARGGEGYTF	TGTGCTAGGGGGGGGGAAGGCTACACCTTC
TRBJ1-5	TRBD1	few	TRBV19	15	CASSIGTGGGQPQHF	TGTGCCAGTAGTATTGGGACAGGGGGCGGCCAGCCCCAGCATTTT
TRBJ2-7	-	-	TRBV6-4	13	CASSEVDSYEQYF	TGTGCCAGCAGTGAGGTAGATTCCTACGAGCAGTACTTC
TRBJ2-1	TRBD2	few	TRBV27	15	CASSLSGLAINEQFF	TGTGCCAGCAGTTTATCTGGACTAGCGATCAATGAGCAGTTCTTC
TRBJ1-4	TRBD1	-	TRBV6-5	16	CASSYSFLGQGQKLFF	TGTGCCAGCAGTTACTCATTTCTGGGACAGGGCCAAAAACTGTTTTTT
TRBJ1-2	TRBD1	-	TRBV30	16	CAWSGGFGTGYDGYTF	TGTGCCTGGAGTGGGGGCTTTGGGACAGGGTACGATGGCTACACCTTC
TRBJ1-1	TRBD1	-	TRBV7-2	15	CASSLQGAGAAEAFF	TGTGCCAGCAGCTTACAGGGGGCAGGGGCAGCTGAAGCTTTCTTT
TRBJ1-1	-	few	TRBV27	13	CASSYSGNTEAFF	TGTGCCAGCAGTTATTCAGGTAACACTGAAGCTTTCTTT
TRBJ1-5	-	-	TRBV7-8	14	CASSLSSSNQPQHF	TGTGCCAGCAGCTTATCGTCTAGCAATCAGCCCCAGCATTTT
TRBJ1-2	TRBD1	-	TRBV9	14	CASSDTGQGNGYTF	TGTGCCAGCAGCGACACGGGACAGGGGAATGGCTACACCTTC
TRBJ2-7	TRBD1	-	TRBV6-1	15	CASSSAGTGPYEQYF	TGTGCCAGCAGTTCGGCCGGGACAGGGCCCTACGAGCAGTACTTC
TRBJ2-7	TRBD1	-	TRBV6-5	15	CASSRTPGGGYEQYF	TGTGCCAGCAGTCGGACCCCAGGGGGCGGATACGAGCAGTACTTC
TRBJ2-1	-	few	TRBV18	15	CASSPGLSVNSEQFF	TGTGCCAGCTCACCTGGACTATCTGTCAATAGTGAGCAGTTCTTC
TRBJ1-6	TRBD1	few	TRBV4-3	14	CASSPTGGGSPLHF	TGCGCCAGCAGCCCTACAGGGGGCGGTTCACCCCTCCACTTT
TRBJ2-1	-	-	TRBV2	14	CASSEGRGPKEQFF	TGTGCCAGCAGTGAAGGGAGGGGGCCGAAGGAGCAGTTCTTC
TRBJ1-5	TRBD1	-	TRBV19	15	CASSATGDPSQPQHF	TGTGCCAGTAGTGCGACAGGGGACCCGAGTCAGCCCCAGCATTTT
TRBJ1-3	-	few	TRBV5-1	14	CASSSTGSGNTIYF	TGCGCCAGCAGCTCGACAGGCTCTGGAAACACCATATATTTT
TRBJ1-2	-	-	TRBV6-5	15	CASTLSGGGRYGYTF	TGTGCCAGCACCCTTTCCGGGGGGGGGCGGTATGGCTACACCTTC
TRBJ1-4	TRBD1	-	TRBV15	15	CATSRQGATNEKLFF	TGTGCCACCAGCAGACAGGGGGCAACTAATGAAAAACTGTTTTTT
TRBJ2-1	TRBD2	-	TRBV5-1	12	CASARGGNEQFF	TGCGCCAGCGCCCGGGGGGGAAATGAGCAGTTCTTC
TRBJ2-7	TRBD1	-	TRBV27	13	CASSSMTGTEQYF	TGTGCCAGCAGTTCCATGACAGGGACCGAGCAGTACTTC
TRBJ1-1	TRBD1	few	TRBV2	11	CARDRGLEAFF	TGTGCCAGAGACAGGGGTCTGGAAGCTTTCTTT
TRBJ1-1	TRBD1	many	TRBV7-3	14	CASSYPTGATEAFF	TGTGCCAGCAGCTACCCGACAGGGGCCACTGAAGCTTTCTTT
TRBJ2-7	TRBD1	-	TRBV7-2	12	CASRDRESEQYF	TGTGCCAGCCGGGACAGGGAAAGCGAGCAGTACTTC
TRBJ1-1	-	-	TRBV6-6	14	CASKGGRMNTEAFF	TGTGCCAGCAAAGGGGGACGGATGAACACTGAAGCTTTCTTT
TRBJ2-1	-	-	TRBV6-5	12	CASRRGGYEQFF	TGTGCCAGCAGGAGGGGAGGCTATGAGCAGTTCTTC
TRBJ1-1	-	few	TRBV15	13	CATSRDRRDEAFF	TGTGCCACCAGCAGAGATCGTCGAGATGAAGCTTTCTTT
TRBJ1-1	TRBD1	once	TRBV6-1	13	CASRLTGGTEAFF	TGTGCCAGCAGACTTACAGGGGGAACTGAAGCTTTCTTT
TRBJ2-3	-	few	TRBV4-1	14	CASSQAWRTDTQYF	TGCGCCAGCAGCCAAGCGTGGCGCACAGATACGCAGTATTTT
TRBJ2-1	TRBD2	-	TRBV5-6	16	CASSFFGAGGFNEQFF	TGTGCCAGCAGCTTCTTCGGAGCGGGAGGGTTCAATGAGCAGTTCTTC
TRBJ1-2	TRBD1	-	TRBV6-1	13	CASTRQGANGYTF	TGTGCCAGCACCAGACAGGGGGCGAATGGCTACACCTTC
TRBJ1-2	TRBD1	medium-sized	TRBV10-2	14	CASSESATGYGYTF	TGCGCCAGCAGTGAGTCAGCGACAGGGTATGGCTACACCTTC
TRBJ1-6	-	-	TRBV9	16	CASSVGLSSYNSPLHF	TGTGCCAGCAGCGTAGGATTGAGCTCCTATAATTCACCCCTCCACTTT
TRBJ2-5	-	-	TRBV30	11	CAWESSETQYF	TGTGCCTGGGAGTCATCAGAGACCCAGTACTTC
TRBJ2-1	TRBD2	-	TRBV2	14	CASMAGGPYNEQFF	TGTGCCAGCATGGCGGGAGGGCCCTACAATGAGCAGTTCTTC
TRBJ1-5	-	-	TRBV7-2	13	CASSLDEDQPQHF	TGTGCCAGCAGCTTAGATGAGGATCAGCCCCAGCATTTT
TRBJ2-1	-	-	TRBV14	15	CASSQEEGLHNEQFF	TGTGCCAGCAGCCAAGAAGAGGGACTCCACAATGAGCAGTTCTTC
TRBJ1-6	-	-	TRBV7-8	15	CASSLQWGDNSPLHF	TGTGCCAGCAGCTTGCAGTGGGGGGATAATTCACCCCTCCACTTT
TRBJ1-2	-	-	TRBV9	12	CASSRASDGYTF	TGTGCCAGCTCGCGGGCCTCGGATGGCTACACCTTC
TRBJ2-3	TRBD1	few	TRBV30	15	CAWSAGTGNTDTQYF	TGTGCCTGGAGTGCCGGGACAGGGAATACGGATACGCAGTATTTT
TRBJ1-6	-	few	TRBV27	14	CASAYREFDSPLHF	TGTGCCAGCGCGTACAGGGAGTTTGATTCACCCCTCCACTTT